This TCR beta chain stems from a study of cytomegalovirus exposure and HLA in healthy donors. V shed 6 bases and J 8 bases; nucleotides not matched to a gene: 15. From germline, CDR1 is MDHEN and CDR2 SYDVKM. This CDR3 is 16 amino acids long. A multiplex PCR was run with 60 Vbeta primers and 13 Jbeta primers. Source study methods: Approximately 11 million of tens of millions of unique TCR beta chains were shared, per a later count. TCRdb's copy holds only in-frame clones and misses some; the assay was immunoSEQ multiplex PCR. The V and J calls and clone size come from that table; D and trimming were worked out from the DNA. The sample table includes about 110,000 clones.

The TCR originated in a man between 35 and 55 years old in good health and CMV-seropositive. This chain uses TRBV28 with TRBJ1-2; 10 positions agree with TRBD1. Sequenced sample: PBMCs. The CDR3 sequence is CASSLYQPGTGEGYTF. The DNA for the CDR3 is TGTGCCAGCAGCCTATACCAACCGGGGACAGGGGAGGGCTACACCTTC.